This note documents a single T cell receptor (beta chain) sequence. Trimming removed 8 bases at V and 2 bases at J, with 10 bases between. This CDR3 comprises 12 residues. Germline V CDR1 and CDR2: SNHLY, FYNNEI. Original processing methods: How many nucleated cells were present was estimated from reference gene primer amplification. Sequencing used immunoSEQ multiplex PCR; TCRdb keeps in-frame clones, though not all of them. D and trimming come from the DNA, and the V and J calls and clone size come from that table. This table holds about 200,000 clones, roughly 90% found once. This sample was included in a study of blood T cell repertoires in COVID-19.

The TCR comes from a man aged 18 to 30 with active or convalescent COVID-19. The V gene is TRBV2, the J gene TRBJ2-7, with D possibly TRBD2 on 5 matching bases. The sample was peripheral blood. The CDR3 reads CASRGSPYEQYF. As DNA, the CDR3 is TGTGCCAGCCGGGGTTCCCCCTACGAGCAGTACTTC.